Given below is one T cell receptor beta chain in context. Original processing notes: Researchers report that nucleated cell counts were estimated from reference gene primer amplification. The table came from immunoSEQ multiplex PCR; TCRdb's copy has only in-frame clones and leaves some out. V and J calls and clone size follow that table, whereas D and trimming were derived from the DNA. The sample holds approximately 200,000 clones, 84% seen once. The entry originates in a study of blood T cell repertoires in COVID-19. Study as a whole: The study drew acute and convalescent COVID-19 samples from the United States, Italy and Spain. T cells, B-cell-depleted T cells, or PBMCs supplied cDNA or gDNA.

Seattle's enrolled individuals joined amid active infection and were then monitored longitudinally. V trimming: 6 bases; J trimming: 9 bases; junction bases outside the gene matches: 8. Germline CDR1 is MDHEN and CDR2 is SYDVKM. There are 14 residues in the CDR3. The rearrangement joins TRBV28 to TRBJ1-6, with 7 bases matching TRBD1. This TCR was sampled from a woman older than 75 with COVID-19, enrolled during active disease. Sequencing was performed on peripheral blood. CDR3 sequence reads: CASSKWDSLSPLHF. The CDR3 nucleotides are TGTGCCAGCAGCAAATGGGACAGCCTTTCACCCCTCCACTTT.